Below, 6 T cell receptor beta chains from the same sample are listed, as sequenced in a study of cytomegalovirus exposure and HLA in healthy donors. The PCR ran on 60 Vbeta and 13 Jbeta primers. Assay used: immunoSEQ multiplex PCR; TCRdb lists only in-frame clones, some missing. The sample carries 140,000 or so clones, approximately 80% recorded once. Sequencing was done on a sample of PBMCs. The receptors here all came from a woman between 35 and 50 years old in good health and CMV-seronegative.

This clone was observed a handful of times. The CDR3 DNA follows: TGTGCCATCAGTCCTGAACAGGGTTTGTATCAGCCCCAGCATTTT. Its protein product is CAISPEQGLYQPQHF. The gene calls are TRBV10-3 and TRBJ1-5, with D possibly TRBD1 on 6 matching bases. This CDR3 is 15 amino acids long. The V end lost 5 bases, the J end lost 5 bases, and 16 bases lay between the germline ends. CDR1 is ENHRY, CDR2 SYGVKD, per germline.

V gene TRBV5-1 combines with J gene TRBJ1-2; D not certain. Between the trimmed V and J ends, which lost 0 bases and 0 bases, there was a span of 12 bases. Germline V gene data show CDR1 as SGHRS and CDR2 as YFSETQ. This CDR3 has 16 amino acids. The CDR3 loop is CASSLAPTEANYGYTF. The CDR3 DNA follows: TGCGCCAGCAGCTTGGCCCCCACAGAAGCTAACTATGGCTACACCTTC.

This clone was counted a few times. This CDR3 is CASSLYDSQGGGYTF. CDR3 DNA: TGCGCCAGCAGCTTGTACGACTCACAGGGCGGTGGCTACACCTTC. V and J are TRBV5-1 and TRBJ1-2, with D possibly matching TRBD1 (6 bases). Looked up from germline, CDR1 is SGHRS and CDR2 is YFSETQ. V gave up 1 base and J gave up 7 bases, with 17 bases separating them. The CDR3 is made up of 15 amino acids.

The chain links TRBV15 to TRBJ2-5; 11 bases agree with TRBD1. CDR1 is LNHNV and CDR2 is YYDKDF in the germline V gene (reference sequence). The CDR3 spans 16 residues. The junction had 6 bases not matched to a gene; V was cut back by 2 bases and J by 4 bases. The CDR3 loop reads CATSRLRTGGGETQYF. In nucleotides, the CDR3 is TGTGCCACCAGCAGATTGAGGACAGGGGGCGGAGAGACCCAGTACTTC.

The genes are TRBV5-4 and TRBJ2-3, with TRBD2 matching 13 bases. Per the germline V gene, CDR1 is SGHNT and CDR2 is YYREEE (reference sequence). The CDR3 is 16 residues long. Unmatched junction bases numbered 5, after V lost 1 base and J lost 6 bases. The CDR3 reads CASSLLLAGGSDTQYF. CDR3 DNA sequence: TGTGCCAGCAGCTTGTTACTAGCGGGGGGGTCTGATACGCAGTATTTT.

V and J are TRBV7-7 and TRBJ2-1; tentatively, D is TRBD2 (5 bases). Trimming cost V 5 bases and J 0 bases, with 14 bases left between them. This CDR3 is built from 16 residues. The V gene's germline CDR1 is SSHAT and CDR2 FNYEAQ (reference sequence). The CDR3 reads CASSAAGLYSYNEQFF. The DNA of the CDR3 is TGTGCCAGCAGCGCCGCGGGCCTATACTCCTACAATGAGCAGTTCTTC.